This entry lists 14 T cell receptor beta chains sequenced from one sample in a study of long-term antiretroviral therapy in people with HIV. immunoSEQ v3.0 was run at survey level. Assay: immunoSEQ multiplex PCR; the TCRdb copy retains only in-frame clones and omits some. The sample gives more than 20,000 clones, more than 70% of which show up once; 10% to 15% is in the top ten. The sample here was unsorted PBMCs, taken less than 1.8 years before starting antiretroviral therapy. These receptors were taken from a middle-aged woman with HIV.

The J gene is TRBJ1-5, the V gene TRBV5-6, with a possible D match to TRBD1 (6 bases). Germline loops: CDR1 SGHDT, CDR2 YYEEEE. This CDR3 is 18 amino acids long. Trimming cost V 1 base and J 1 base, with 18 bases left between them. The CDR3 is CASSLSHGGAESNQPQHF. CDR3 coding DNA: TGTGCCAGCAGCTTGAGCCATGGGGGCGCAGAAAGCAATCAGCCCCAGCATTTT.

The chain links TRBV5-5 to TRBJ2-7, with 7 bases matching TRBD2. The CDR3 contains 15 residues. V gave up 0 bases and J gave up 0 bases; unmatched junction bases: 3. Per germline, CDR1 SGHKS and CDR2 YYEKEE (reference sequence). CDR3 nucleotide sequence: TGTGCCAGCAGCTTGGGATTAGCGGGCTCCTACGAGCAGTACTTC. Translation gives CASSLGLAGSYEQYF.

This clone was detected once. The V and J genes are TRBV29-1 and TRBJ1-1; 9 bases match TRBD1. CDR3 length equals 15 residues. Germline V lookup: CDR1 SQVTM, CDR2 ANQGSEA. V lost 2 bases, J lost 7 bases, and 11 bases stayed unmatched. The CDR3 DNA follows: TGCAGCGTTGAATTACCGGGACAGGGACTGGGTGAAGCTTTCTTT. Its protein is CSVELPGQGLGEAFF.

This chain joins TRBV4-3 and TRBJ1-2; TRBD1 agrees at 8 bases. The trim removed 5 bases at V and 5 bases at J, leaving 7 bases unmatched. This CDR3 comprises 14 residues. The germline CDR1 and CDR2 sequences are LGHNA and YSLEER. CDR3 DNA: TGCGCCAGCAGCTATTCAGGGGGCGCATATGGCTACACCTTC. Residues: CASSYSGGAYGYTF.

The chain carries TRBV5-6 and TRBJ1-2; 7 bases map to TRBD1. The CDR3 is made up of 13 amino acids. Per germline, CDR1 SGHDT and CDR2 YYEEEE. The ends lost 4 bases at V and 2 bases at J; junction bases unmatched: 2. The CDR3 sequence is CASSPGQNYGYTF. The CDR3 DNA reads as TGTGCCAGCAGCCCGGGACAGAACTATGGCTACACCTTC.

This clone has just one count. This sequence joins TRBV7-9 and TRBJ2-3; D tentatively reads TRBD1 or TRBD2 (6 bases each). V lost 6 bases to trimming and J lost 2 bases, with 12 bases between them. The CDR3 has 14 residues. CDR1 and CDR2 from the germline V gene are SEHNR and FQNEAQ (reference sequence). The CDR3 DNA follows: TGTGCCAGCAGTTTTAGGGGGGACACAGATACGCAGTATTTT. It translates to CASSFRGDTDTQYF.

The rearrangement joins TRBV6-1 to TRBJ1-1; TRBD1 aligns across 7 bases. CDR3 length: 12 residues. The V gene end was trimmed by 0 bases and the J gene end by 11 bases; junction bases not matched to a gene: 3. Germline lookup yields CDR1 MNHNS and CDR2 SASEGT. The CDR3 sequence is CASSEATGQAFF. In DNA, the CDR3 is TGTGCCAGCAGTGAAGCGACAGGGCAGGCTTTCTTT.

This chain connects TRBV7-8 to TRBJ1-1; 7 bases agree with TRBD1. The CDR3 contains 15 residues. Trimming took 3 bases from V and 4 from J; bases not matched to a gene: 8. CDR1 is SGHVS and CDR2 is FQNEAQ in the germline V gene. The CDR3 sequence is CASSFRQGGGTEAFF. In DNA form, the CDR3 reads TGTGCCAGCAGCTTCCGACAGGGAGGAGGCACTGAAGCTTTCTTT.

The chain joins TRBV15 to TRBJ2-1; D might be TRBD1 (5 bases). V was trimmed by 0 bases and J by 1 base, leaving 13 bases between them. The CDR3 contains 17 residues. Looked up from germline, CDR1 is LNHNV and CDR2 is YYDKDF (reference sequence). The CDR3 is CATSRDGAAGSYNEQFF. In nucleotides, the CDR3 is TGTGCCACCAGCAGAGATGGGGCGGCAGGTTCCTACAATGAGCAGTTCTTC.

The V call is TRBV5-1, the J call TRBJ1-2; 9 nucleotides match TRBD1. The CDR3 contains 19 residues. V shed 3 bases, J shed 7 bases, and the junction held 22 bases outside the gene matches. Germline values: CDR1 SGHRS, CDR2 YFSETQ. CDR3: CASSYSNQPYRGQDTGYTF. For the CDR3, the DNA is TGCGCCAGCAGCTACTCGAATCAACCCTACAGGGGGCAAGATACTGGCTACACCTTC.

The chain recombines TRBV7-6 with TRBJ1-1, with D maybe TRBD1 (5 bases). The CDR3 length is 14 residues. The germline V and J ends were trimmed by 5 bases and 3 bases, with 13 bases remaining between them. Germline assignment: CDR1 SGHVS and CDR2 FNYEAQ. The CDR3 DNA sequence: TGTGCCAGCAGCCTGGGGGGGACTGACACTGAAGCTTTCTTT. It translates to CASSLGGTDTEAFF. The complete variable domain, with remaining parts taken from reference TRBV7-6 and TRBJ1-1, reads GAGVSQSPRYKVTKRGQDVALRCDPISGHVSLYWYRQALGQGPEFLTYFNYEAQQDKSGLPNDRFSAERPEGSISTLTIQRTEQRDSAMYRCASSLGGTDTEAFFGQGTRLTVV.

The sample holds a few counts of this clone. CDR3 in amino acids: CSTGTGDGYTF. CDR3 DNA sequence: TGCAGCACCGGGACAGGGGATGGCTACACCTTC. The chain employs TRBV29-1 and TRBJ1-2; the match to TRBD1 covers 10 bases. The length of the CDR3 is 11 residues. V trimming: 8 bases; J trimming: 6 bases; junction bases outside the gene matches: 3. Germline CDR1 and CDR2: SQVTM and ANQGSEA.

The rearrangement uses TRBV5-8 and TRBJ2-5; 10 bases map to TRBD1. The germline V gene has CDR1 SGHTS and CDR2 YDEGEE. The CDR3 is made up of 16 amino acids. J was trimmed by 2 bases and V by 4 bases; bases with no gene match: 8. The CDR3 loop is CASSLGTGVRQETQYF. The CDR3 DNA is TGTGCCAGCAGCCTCGGGACAGGGGTTCGGCAAGAGACCCAGTACTTC.

Within the sample, this clone is medium-sized. The V gene is TRBV18, the J gene TRBJ1-3, with a weak D call TRBD1 (5 bases). CDR3 length: 16 amino acids. The V gene's germline CDR1 is KGHSH and CDR2 LQKENI. Trimming pared 1 base from V and 5 bases from J, leaving 15 bases between. CDR3 region: CASSPQRQLLRNTIYF. CDR3 DNA sequence: TGTGCCAGCTCACCACAACGACAGTTGTTGAGAAACACCATATATTTT.